Listed below are T cell receptor beta chains from one sample, sequenced in a study of regulatory T cells in long-lasting Graves disease. TCRdb passed the multiplex PCR reads through MiXCR, listing each CDR3 protein once. The sample carries roughly 360,000 distinct CDR3 sequences, less than 30% recorded once. This specimen consisted of peripheral blood mononuclear cells (PBMCs), obtained when the disease was refractory, from a patient treated with antithyroid drugs. The receptor set was obtained from a middle-aged woman with Graves disease. Both conserved end residues are part of each CDR3. The order of the fields is clone size, V gene, J gene, D gene, CDR3 protein, CDR3 DNA. D genes are given only for firm matches. Clone size, where shown, is once, few, many, or a class for clones that have expanded.

>many|TRBV9|TRBJ2-7|NA
CASSPSLTFYEQYF
TGTGCCAGCAGCCCGAGCCTGACCTTCTACGAGCAGTACTTC
>many|TRBV7-9|TRBJ1-2|NA
CASSRGQLNYGYTF
TGTGCCAGCAGCCGAGGACAGCTGAACTATGGCTACACCTTC
>few|TRBV6-2/TRBV6-3|TRBJ1-4|NA
CASSYSVPGHEKLFF
TGTGCCAGCAGTTATAGCGTCCCCGGGCATGAAAAACTGTTTTTT
>many|TRBV28|TRBJ2-7|NA
CASSLLGRDGEQYF
TGTGCCAGCAGTCTCCTCGGACGGGATGGCGAGCAGTACTTC
>many|TRBV12-3/TRBV12-4|TRBJ1-1|NA
CASSPEANTEAFF
TGTGCCAGCAGTCCAGAAGCTAACACTGAAGCTTTCTTT
>many|TRBV2|TRBJ1-1|NA
CASSVNGKGTEAFF
TGTGCCAGCAGTGTGAATGGGAAAGGCACTGAAGCTTTCTTT
>few|TRBV12-3/TRBV12-4|TRBJ2-7|TRBD2
CASSSSGRAGEQYF
TGTGCCAGCAGTAGTAGCGGGAGGGCCGGCGAGCAGTACTTC
>many|TRBV12-3/TRBV12-4|TRBJ2-2|NA
CASTYQTGYNTGELFF
TGTGCCAGCACCTACCAAACAGGGTATAACACCGGGGAGCTGTTTTTT
>many|TRBV28|TRBJ2-7|TRBD1
CASRRQGMGREQYF
TGTGCCAGCAGAAGACAGGGGATGGGCAGGGAGCAGTACTTC
>NA|TRBV24-1|TRBJ2-3|TRBD2
CVTSDLAGRADTQYF
TGTGTCACCAGTGATTTAGCGGGAAGGGCAGATACGCAGTATTTT
>few|TRBV6-1|TRBJ2-1|TRBD1
CASSNAGGSNEQFF
TGTGCCAGCAGTAATGCAGGGGGTAGCAATGAGCAGTTCTTC
>few|TRBV6-1|TRBJ2-5|NA
CASSEAIGYNQETQYF
TGTGCCAGCAGTGAAGCGATCGGGTACAACCAAGAGACCCAGTACTTC
>many|TRBV20-1|TRBJ1-2|TRBD1
CSGTGGPWFNYGYTF
TGCAGTGGTACAGGGGGCCCCTGGTTTAACTATGGCTACACCTTC
>many|TRBV29-1|TRBJ2-7|TRBD2
CSVRLLAGSYEQYF
TGCAGCGTCAGGCTACTAGCGGGGTCCTACGAGCAGTACTTC
>many|TRBV20-1|TRBJ2-4|NA
CSPVGGAKNIQYF
TGCAGTCCCGTGGGGGGCGCCAAAAACATTCAGTACTTC
>few|TRBV28|TRBJ1-2|NA
CASSSPDYGYTF
TGTGCCAGCAGTTCCCCAGACTATGGCTACACCTTC
>many|TRBV6-5|TRBJ2-2|NA
CASSSQAGTGELFF
TGTGCCAGCAGTTCCCAGGCGGGAACCGGGGAGCTGTTTTTT
>NA|TRBV28|TRBJ2-2|NA
CASSLRLAGTGELLF
TGTGCCAGCAGTTTAAGGCTAGCAGGTACCGGGGAGCTGCTTTTT
>NA|TRBV13|TRBJ2-3|NA
CASSSYIADTQYF
TGTGCCAGCAGCTCCTACATAGCAGATACGCAGTATTTT
>many|TRBV28|TRBJ1-2|TRBD1
CASRGRGGDVNYGYTF
TGTGCCAGTAGGGGGCGTGGGGGGGACGTTAACTATGGCTACACCTTC
>NA|TRBV4-1|TRBJ1-2|NA
CASSHPLGRQKF
TGCGCCAGCAGCCACCCCCTGGGACGGCAAAAATTC
>few|TRBV29-1|TRBJ2-7|NA
CSVADGPYEQYF
TGCAGCGTGGCTGACGGACCCTACGAGCAGTACTTC
>NA|TRBV20-1|TRBJ1-6|NA
CSAKAGASLLPQPLHF
TGCAGTGCTAAAGCAGGGGCCTCCCTGCTCCCCCAACCCCTCCACTTT
>few|TRBV24-1|TRBJ2-2|TRBD2
CAASDWGAGAAGELFF
TGTGCCGCCAGTGATTGGGGAGCGGGAGCTGCCGGGGAGCTGTTTTTT
>many|TRBV28|TRBJ2-7|TRBD2
CASSIGSGSLSYEQYF
TGTGCCAGCAGCATTGGAAGCGGGAGCCTCTCCTACGAGCAGTACTTC
>many|TRBV11-2|TRBJ2-2|NA
CASRYPGGELFF
TGTGCCAGCAGATATCCCGGGGGGGAGCTGTTTTTT
>NA|TRBV7-8|TRBJ2-2|NA
CASSHPRRQGGGTGELFF
TGTGCCAGCAGCCACCCGAGGCGCCAAGGAGGGGGTACCGGGGAGCTGTTTTTT
>NA|TRBV14|TRBJ2-7|TRBD1
CASSLWTGGYEQYF
TGTGCCAGCAGCCTCTGGACAGGGGGCTACGAGCAGTACTTC
>many|TRBV28|TRBJ2-7|TRBD2
CASRILAGGSYEQYF
TGTGCCAGCAGGATACTAGCGGGAGGATCCTACGAGCAGTACTTC
>NA|TRBV6-2/TRBV6-3|TRBJ2-5|NA
CASSYFLGQETQYF
TGTGCCAGCAGTTACTTCCTAGGCCAAGAGACCCAGTACTTC
>few|TRBV7-9|TRBJ1-6|NA
CASSSPWRGGMRSPLHF
TGTGCCAGCAGCTCCCCGTGGAGAGGGGGGATGAGATCACCCCTCCACTTT
>few|TRBV5-5|TRBJ1-4|NA
CASSRTGEPEKLFF
TGTGCCAGCAGCAGAACCGGGGAACCTGAAAAACTGTTTTTT
>many|TRBV24-1|TRBJ2-5|TRBD1
CATSASPGGGGETQYF
TGTGCCACCAGTGCCTCCCCAGGGGGCGGTGGAGAGACCCAGTACTTC
>many|TRBV11-2|TRBJ1-2|NA
CASSQDTNYGYTF
TGTGCCAGCAGCCAGGACACAAACTATGGCTACACCTTC
>few|TRBV20-1|TRBJ2-7|NA
CSAVDTRGPYEQYF
TGCAGTGCCGTGGACACTAGGGGCCCCTACGAGCAGTACTTC
>NA|TRBV7-9|TRBJ2-7|TRBD2
CASSFSGTADYEQYF
TGTGCCAGCAGCTTTAGCGGGACGGCCGATTACGAGCAGTACTTC
>NA|TRBV19|TRBJ2-1|NA
CASTDTYNEQFF
TGTGCCAGTACAGACACCTACAATGAGCAGTTCTTC
>few|TRBV6-5|TRBJ2-3|NA
CASSSRGGDADTQYF
TGTGCCAGCAGTTCTAGGGGGGGAGATGCAGATACGCAGTATTTT
>few|TRBV19|TRBJ2-5|TRBD1
CASSPLGTGEETQYF
TGTGCCAGTTCCCCTTTGGGGACAGGTGAAGAGACCCAGTACTTC
>many|TRBV28|TRBJ2-7|NA
CTSSSSYYEQYF
TGTACCAGCAGTTCATCCTACTACGAGCAGTACTTC
>NA|TRBV12-3/TRBV12-4|TRBJ2-2|NA
CASNVAGELFF
TGTGCCAGCAACGTGGCCGGGGAGCTGTTTTTT
>many|TRBV28|TRBJ1-4|NA
CASSPAGVNEKLFF
TGTGCCAGCAGCCCGGCGGGGGTTAATGAAAAACTGTTTTTT
>many|TRBV28|TRBJ2-1|NA
CASRRDSDNEQFF
TGTGCCAGCAGGAGGGACTCAGACAATGAGCAGTTCTTC
>NA|TRBV5-6|TRBJ2-1|NA
CASSSQGDEQFF
TGTGCCAGCAGCTCCCAGGGTGATGAGCAGTTCTTC
>many|TRBV6-1|TRBJ2-5|NA
CASSWEETQYF
TGTGCCAGCAGCTGGGAAGAGACCCAGTACTTC
>NA|TRBV3-1|TRBJ1-1|NA
CASSQRGAAEAFF
TGTGCCAGCAGCCAAAGAGGGGCGGCTGAAGCTTTCTTT
>few|TRBV12-3/TRBV12-4|TRBJ1-5|NA
CASSTGPGGNQPQHF
TGTGCCAGCAGCACAGGTCCGGGTGGCAATCAGCCCCAGCATTTT
>NA|TRBV12-3/TRBV12-4|TRBJ2-3|NA
CASSLALQISTDTQYF
TGTGCCAGCAGTTTAGCGCTCCAGATAAGCACAGATACGCAGTATTTT
>many|TRBV7-8|TRBJ2-7|NA
CASSLAWGHTYEQYF
TGTGCCAGCAGCTTAGCTTGGGGCCATACCTACGAGCAGTACTTC